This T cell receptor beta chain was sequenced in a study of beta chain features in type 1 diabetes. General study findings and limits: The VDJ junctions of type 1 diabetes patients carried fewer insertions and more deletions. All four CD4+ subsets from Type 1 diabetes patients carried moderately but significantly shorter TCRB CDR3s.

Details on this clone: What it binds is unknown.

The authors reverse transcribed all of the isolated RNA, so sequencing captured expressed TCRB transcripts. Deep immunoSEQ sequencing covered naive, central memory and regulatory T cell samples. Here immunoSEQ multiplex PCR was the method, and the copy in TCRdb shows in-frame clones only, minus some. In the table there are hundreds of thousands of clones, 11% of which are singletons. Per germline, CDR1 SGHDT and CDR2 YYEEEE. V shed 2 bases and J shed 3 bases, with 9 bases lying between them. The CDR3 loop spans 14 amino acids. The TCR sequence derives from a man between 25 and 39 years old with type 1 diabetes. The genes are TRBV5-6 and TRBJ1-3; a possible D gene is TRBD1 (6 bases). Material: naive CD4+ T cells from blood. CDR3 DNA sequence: TGTGCCAGCAGCTTCCCGACAGGTGGAAACACCATATATTTT. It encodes CASSFPTGGNTIYF.